The 5 T cell receptor beta chains presented below share a single source sample, sequenced in a study of T cell repertoires in cytomegalovirus infection. No antigens are known for them. One entry per CDR3 protein results from TCRdb running MiXCR on the reads. The data show 310,000 or so distinct CDR3 sequences, 25% seen once. This specimen consisted of cultured PBMCs, obtained from culture after CMV antigen stimulation. The source is a human donor in good health (CMV status not recorded). Some clones in this sample may be carry-over from other donors' samples.

The chain employs TRBV6-1 and TRBJ2-1; 11 bases are a match to TRBD1. This CDR3 spans 14 amino acids. V was clipped by 6 bases and J by 9 bases; unmatched bases: 7. The germline V gene has CDR1 MNHNS and CDR2 SASEGT. DNA for the CDR3: TGTGCCAGCAGATTCGGGACAGGGGGTTCTGAGCAGTTCTTC. Translated: CASRFGTGGSEQFF.

Only a few counts were recorded for this clonotype. V and J are TRBV3-1 and TRBJ1-1; D gene ambiguous. The CDR3 has 13 amino acids. V was pared by 0 bases and J by 4 bases, with 6 bases between. Germline-derived CDR1 and CDR2 are LGHDT and YNNKEL (reference sequence). CDR3 sequence: CASSQDGSTEAFF. CDR3 DNA: TGTGCCAGCAGCCAAGATGGTTCCACTGAAGCTTTCTTT.

Only a few counts were recorded for this clonotype. V is TRBV12-3 or TRBV12-4 and J is TRBJ2-3; D not certain. With 3 bases removed from V and 2 bases from J, the gap between germline ends came to 9 bases. The CDR3 is 14 residues long. The CDR3 DNA is TGTGCCAGCAGTTTGGGGATCCCCACAGATACGCAGTATTTT. Amino acids: CASSLGIPTDTQYF.

This clonotype was recorded a few times. The chain carries TRBV18 and TRBJ2-5; tentatively, D is TRBD1 (7 bases). The length of the CDR3 is 15 residues. V was clipped by 3 bases and J by 5 bases, with 16 bases between them. CDR1 is KGHSH and CDR2 is LQKENI in the germline V gene. The CDR3 protein is CASSPRRGRGETQYF. Written as DNA, the CDR3 is TGTGCCAGCTCACCGAGGAGGGGGCGTGGGGAGACCCAGTACTTC.

This clonotype was found many times. The V call is TRBV7-2, the J call TRBJ2-7, with 7 bases lining up with TRBD1. From germline, CDR1 is SGHTA and CDR2 FQGNSA. The CDR3 has 14 residues. Losses at the gene ends were 5 bases for V and 0 bases for J; bases not matched to a gene: 4. The CDR3 reads CASSRDSSSYEQYF. The CDR3 nucleotides read TGTGCCAGCAGCCGGGACAGTAGCTCCTACGAGCAGTACTTC.